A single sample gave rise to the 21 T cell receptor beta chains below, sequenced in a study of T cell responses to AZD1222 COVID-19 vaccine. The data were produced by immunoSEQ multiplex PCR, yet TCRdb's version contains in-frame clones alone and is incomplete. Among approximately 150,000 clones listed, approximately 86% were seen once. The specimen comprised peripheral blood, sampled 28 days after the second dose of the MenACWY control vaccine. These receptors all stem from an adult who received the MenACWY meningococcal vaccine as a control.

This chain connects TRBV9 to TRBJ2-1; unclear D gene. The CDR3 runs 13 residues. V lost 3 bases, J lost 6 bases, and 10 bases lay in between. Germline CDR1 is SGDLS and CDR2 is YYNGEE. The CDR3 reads CASSADGRNEQFF. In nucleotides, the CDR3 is TGTGCCAGCAGCGCGGACGGACGCAATGAGCAGTTCTTC.

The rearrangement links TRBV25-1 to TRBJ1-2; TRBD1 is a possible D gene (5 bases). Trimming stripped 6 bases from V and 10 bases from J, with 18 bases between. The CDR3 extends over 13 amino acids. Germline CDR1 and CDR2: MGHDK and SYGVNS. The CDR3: CASRGGLPRDYTF. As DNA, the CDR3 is TGTGCCAGCAGGGGCGGCCTACCCAGGGACTACACCTTC.

The CDR3 protein is CASSYDPGTGEQYF. The CDR3 DNA follows: TGTGCCAGCAGTTACGACCCGGGTACGGGCGAGCAGTACTTC. The rearrangement links TRBV6-2 or TRBV6-3 to TRBJ2-7, with D unclear. This CDR3 is built from 14 residues. CDR1 and CDR2 (germline): MNHEY, SVGEGT. V was cut by 2 bases and J by 6 bases, with 14 bases left in between.

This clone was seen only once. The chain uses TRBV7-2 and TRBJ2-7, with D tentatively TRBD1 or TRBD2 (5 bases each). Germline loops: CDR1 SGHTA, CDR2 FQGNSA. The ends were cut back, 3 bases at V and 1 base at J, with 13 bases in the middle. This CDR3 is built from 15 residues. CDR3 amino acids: CASSFPRDPSYEQYF. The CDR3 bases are TGTGCCAGCAGCTTCCCCCGGGACCCTTCCTACGAGCAGTACTTC.

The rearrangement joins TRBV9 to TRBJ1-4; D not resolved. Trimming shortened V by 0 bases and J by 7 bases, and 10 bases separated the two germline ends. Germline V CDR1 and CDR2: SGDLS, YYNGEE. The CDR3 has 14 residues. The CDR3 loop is CASSVGLVGEKLFF. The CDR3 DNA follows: TGTGCCAGCAGCGTAGGACTGGTCGGTGAAAAACTGTTTTTT. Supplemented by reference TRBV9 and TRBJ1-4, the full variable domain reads DSGVTQTPKHLITATGQRVTLRCSPRSGDLSVYWYQQSLDQGLQFLIQYYNGEERAKGNILERFSAQQFPDLHSELNLSSLELGDSALYFCASSVGLVGEKLFFGSGTQLSVL.

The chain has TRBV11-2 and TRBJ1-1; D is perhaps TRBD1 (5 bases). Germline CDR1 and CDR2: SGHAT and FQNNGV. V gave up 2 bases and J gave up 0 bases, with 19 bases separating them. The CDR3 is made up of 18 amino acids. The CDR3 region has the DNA TGTGCCAGCAGCTTAAGAAGCGGGGCAGAGCCAATGAACACTGAAGCTTTCTTT. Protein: CASSLRSGAEPMNTEAFF.

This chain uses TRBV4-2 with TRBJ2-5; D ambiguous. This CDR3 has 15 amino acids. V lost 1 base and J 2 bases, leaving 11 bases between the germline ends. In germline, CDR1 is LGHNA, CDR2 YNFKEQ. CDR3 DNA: TGTGCCAGCAGCCAAGGGTCCGGTTTACAAGAGACCCAGTACTTC. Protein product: CASSQGSGLQETQYF.

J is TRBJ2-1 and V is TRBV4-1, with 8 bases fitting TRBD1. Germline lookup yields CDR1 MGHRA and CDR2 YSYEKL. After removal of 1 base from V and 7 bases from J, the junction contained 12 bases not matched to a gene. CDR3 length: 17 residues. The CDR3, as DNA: TGCGCCAGCAGCCAAGTCGCCGGGACAGGTTTGCGAAATGAGCAGTTCTTC. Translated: CASSQVAGTGLRNEQFF.

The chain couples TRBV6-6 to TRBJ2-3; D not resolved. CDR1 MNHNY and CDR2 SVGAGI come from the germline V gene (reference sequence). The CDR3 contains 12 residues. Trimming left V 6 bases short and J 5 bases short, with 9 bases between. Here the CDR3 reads CASRSLGDTQYF. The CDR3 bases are TGTGCCAGCAGGTCCCTGGGAGATACGCAGTATTTT.

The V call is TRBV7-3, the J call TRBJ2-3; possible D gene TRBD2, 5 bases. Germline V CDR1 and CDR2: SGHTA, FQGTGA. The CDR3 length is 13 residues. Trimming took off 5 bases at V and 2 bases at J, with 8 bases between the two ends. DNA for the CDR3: TGTGCCAGCAGCCGAGGACTCACAGATACGCAGTATTTT. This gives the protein CASSRGLTDTQYF.

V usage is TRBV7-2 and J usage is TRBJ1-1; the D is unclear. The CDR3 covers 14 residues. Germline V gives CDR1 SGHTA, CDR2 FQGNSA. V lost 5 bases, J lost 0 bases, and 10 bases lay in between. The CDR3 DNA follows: TGTGCCAGCAGCCTATACGGGCTGAACACTGAAGCTTTCTTT. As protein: CASSLYGLNTEAFF.

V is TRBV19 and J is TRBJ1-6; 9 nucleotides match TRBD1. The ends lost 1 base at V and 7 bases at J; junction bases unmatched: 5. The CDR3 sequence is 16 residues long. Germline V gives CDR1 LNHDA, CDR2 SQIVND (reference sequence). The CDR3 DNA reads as TGTGCCAGTAGTATAGTTGGACAGGGGTCGAATTCACCCCTCCACTTT. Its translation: CASSIVGQGSNSPLHF.

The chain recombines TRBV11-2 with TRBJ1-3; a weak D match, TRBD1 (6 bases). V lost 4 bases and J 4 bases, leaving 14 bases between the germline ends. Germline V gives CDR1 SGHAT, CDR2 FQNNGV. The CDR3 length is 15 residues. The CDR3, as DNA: TGTGCCAGCAGCTCCTTTTCAGGGGCGGGAAACACCATATATTTT. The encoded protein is CASSSFSGAGNTIYF.

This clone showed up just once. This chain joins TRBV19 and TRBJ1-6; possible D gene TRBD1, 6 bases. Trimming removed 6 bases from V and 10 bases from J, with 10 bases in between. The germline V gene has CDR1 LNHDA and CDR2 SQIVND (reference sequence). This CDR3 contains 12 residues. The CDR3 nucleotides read TGTGCCAGTAGGGTGGACAGATCACCCCTCCACTTT. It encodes CASRVDRSPLHF.

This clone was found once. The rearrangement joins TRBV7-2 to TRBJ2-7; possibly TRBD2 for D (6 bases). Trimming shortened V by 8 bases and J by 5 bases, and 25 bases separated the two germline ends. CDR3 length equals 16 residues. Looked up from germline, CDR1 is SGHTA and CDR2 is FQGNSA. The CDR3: CASAQSWGGGRDEQYF. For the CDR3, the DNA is TGTGCCAGCGCGCAGTCGTGGGGTGGAGGGCGGGACGAGCAGTACTTC. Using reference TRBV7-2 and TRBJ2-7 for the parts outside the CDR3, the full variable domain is GAGVSQSPSNKVTEKGKDVELRCDPISGHTALYWYRQSLGQGLEFLIYFQGNSAPDKSGLPSDRFSAERTGGSVSTLTIQRTQQEDSAVYLCASAQSWGGGRDEQYFGPGTRLTVT.

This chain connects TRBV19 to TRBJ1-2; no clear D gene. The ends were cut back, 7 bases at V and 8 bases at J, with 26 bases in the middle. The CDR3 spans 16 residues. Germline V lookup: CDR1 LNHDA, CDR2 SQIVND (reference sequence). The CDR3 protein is CASISHVGPPSLGYTF. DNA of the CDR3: TGTGCCAGTATATCGCATGTCGGGCCCCCGTCTCTGGGCTACACCTTC.

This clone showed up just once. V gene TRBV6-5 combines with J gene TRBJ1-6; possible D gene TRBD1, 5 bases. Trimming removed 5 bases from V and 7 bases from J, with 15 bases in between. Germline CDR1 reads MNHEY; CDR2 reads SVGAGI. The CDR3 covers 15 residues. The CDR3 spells CASSPYRLDNSPLHF. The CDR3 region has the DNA TGTGCCAGCAGTCCCTACAGGCTCGACAATTCACCCCTCCACTTT.

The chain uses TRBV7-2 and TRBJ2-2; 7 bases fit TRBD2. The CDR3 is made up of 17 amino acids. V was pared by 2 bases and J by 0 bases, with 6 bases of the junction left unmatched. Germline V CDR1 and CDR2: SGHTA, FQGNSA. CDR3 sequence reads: CASSLSGGSSNTGELFF. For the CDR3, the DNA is TGTGCCAGCAGCTTAAGTGGCGGGAGTTCGAACACCGGGGAGCTGTTTTTT. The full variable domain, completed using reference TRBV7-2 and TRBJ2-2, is GAGVSQSPSNKVTEKGKDVELRCDPISGHTALYWYRQSLGQGLEFLIYFQGNSAPDKSGLPSDRFSAERTGGSVSTLTIQRTQQEDSAVYLCASSLSGGSSNTGELFFGEGSRLTVL.

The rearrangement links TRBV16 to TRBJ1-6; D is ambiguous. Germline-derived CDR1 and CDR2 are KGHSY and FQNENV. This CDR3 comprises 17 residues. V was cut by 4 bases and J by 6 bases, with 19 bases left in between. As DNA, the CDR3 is TGTGCCAGCAGCCCCCTAAAGGCCGGGGATTTTAATTCACCCCTCCACTTT. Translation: CASSPLKAGDFNSPLHF.

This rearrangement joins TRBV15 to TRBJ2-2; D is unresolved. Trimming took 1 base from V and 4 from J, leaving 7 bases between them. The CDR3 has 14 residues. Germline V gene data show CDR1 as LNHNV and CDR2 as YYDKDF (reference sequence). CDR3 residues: CATSRVVGTGELFF. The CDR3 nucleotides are TGTGCCACCAGCAGAGTGGTAGGCACCGGGGAGCTGTTTTTT.

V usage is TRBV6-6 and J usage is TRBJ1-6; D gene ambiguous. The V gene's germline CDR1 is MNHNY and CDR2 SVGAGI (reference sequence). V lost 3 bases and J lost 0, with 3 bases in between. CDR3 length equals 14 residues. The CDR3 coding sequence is TGTGCCAGCAGTTATAGCTCCTATAATTCACCCCTCCACTTT. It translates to CASSYSSYNSPLHF.